This entry describes one T cell receptor beta chain. The antigen is undetermined. The sample comes from a study of Ad26.COV2.S vaccination and SARS-CoV-2 variants. Sequenced by immunoSEQ multiplex PCR; TCRdb stores in-frame clones only, minus some. The table shows about 350,000 clones, with around 92% occurring only once. V was shortened by 0 bases and J by 4 bases, with 7 bases between the two germline ends. The CDR3 totals 13 residues. The germline V gene encodes CDR1 ENHRY and CDR2 SYGVKD. Study results and caveats: Substantial breadth was reportedly displayed by spike-specific CD8+ and CD4+ T cell responses after vaccination. The TCR breadth and depth analyses may have understated or missed part of the total T cell responses. Vaccine recipients surpassed placebo recipients in spike-specific TCR breadth. Breadth measured for non-spike TCRs was similar across vaccine and placebo recipients.

This receptor was obtained from a human donor who had recovered from COVID-19. The material sequenced was peripheral blood, taken after recovery from COVID-19. The chain combines TRBV10-3 with TRBJ2-7; D uncertain. The DNA for the CDR3 is TGTGCCATCAGTGAGTCTTTAAGGTACGAGCAGTACTTC. Its translation is CAISESLRYEQYF.